Each of the 9 T cell receptor beta chains below was sequenced from the same sample in a study of cytomegalovirus exposure and HLA in healthy donors. Assay: immunoSEQ multiplex PCR; the TCRdb copy retains only in-frame clones and omits some. The data contain 150,000 to 180,000 clones, roughly 84% of them singletons. The sample comprised PBMCs. These receptors were taken from a human donor in good health.

The genes are TRBV18 and TRBJ1-5; 8 nucleotides line up with TRBD1. Trimming at V came to 6 bases and at J to 4 bases, leaving 5 bases not matched to a gene. CDR3 size: 14 residues. Per the germline V gene, CDR1 is KGHSH and CDR2 is LQKENI. The CDR3 here is CASSQTGENQPQHF. The CDR3, as DNA: TGTGCCAGCTCCCAGACAGGGGAAAATCAGCCCCAGCATTTT.

In nucleotides, the CDR3 is TGTGCCAGCAGTTTCCGCGGGACTAACAATGAGCAGTTCTTC. Protein product: CASSFRGTNNEQFF. This chain connects TRBV28 to TRBJ2-1, with 7 nucleotides matching TRBD2. Losses at the gene ends were 3 bases for V and 5 bases for J; bases not matched to a gene: 4. The CDR3 has 14 amino acids. Germline V gene data show CDR1 as MDHEN and CDR2 as SYDVKM.

This clone showed up just a few times. V is TRBV6-4 and J is TRBJ2-1, with 8 nucleotides matching TRBD2. Germline CDR1 is MRHNA and CDR2 is SNTAGT. The CDR3 length is 15 residues. J gave up 0 bases and V 4 bases, and 2 bases lay outside the gene matches. The CDR3 is CASSASGGSYNEQFF. For the CDR3, the DNA is TGTGCCAGCAGTGCCAGCGGGGGCTCCTACAATGAGCAGTTCTTC.

The chain couples TRBV5-1 to TRBJ2-7; 7 bases match TRBD2. Trimming cost V 1 base and J 2 bases; bases outside gene matches: 9. Germline CDR1 reads SGHRS; CDR2 reads YFSETQ. The CDR3 extends over 16 amino acids. In nucleotides, the CDR3 is TGCGCCAGCAGCTTGATCGCGGCAGGGAGGGCCTACGAGCAGTACTTC. Translated, it gives CASSLIAAGRAYEQYF.

V is TRBV9 and J is TRBJ2-3, with D tentatively TRBD2 (6 bases). The CDR3 covers 14 residues. In germline, CDR1 is SGDLS, CDR2 YYNGEE. V lost 2 bases to trimming and J lost 4 bases, with 11 bases between them. The CDR3, as DNA: TGTGCCAGCAGCGTTTCCCCGGGGGCAGATACGCAGTATTTT. Its protein product is CASSVSPGADTQYF.

The chain uses TRBV27 and TRBJ2-3; D is perhaps TRBD2 (7 bases). V lost 4 bases and J 6 bases, leaving 20 bases between the germline ends. Germline CDR1 MNHEY, CDR2 SMNVEV (reference sequence). The CDR3 has 16 amino acids. The CDR3 reads CASSSVGEGGADTQYF. In DNA form, the CDR3 reads TGTGCCAGCAGTTCAGTCGGCGAAGGGGGGGCGGATACGCAGTATTTT.

This chain joins TRBV25-1 and TRBJ1-2; no reliable D call. The CDR3 loop spans 16 amino acids. Germline V gene lookup returns CDR1 MGHDK and CDR2 SYGVNS. V was cut by 6 bases and J by 5 bases, with 22 bases left in between. CDR3: CASSRGNPFSSYGYTF. CDR3 sequence (DNA): TGTGCCAGCAGCCGCGGTAATCCATTCTCCTCTTATGGCTACACCTTC.

The chain employs TRBV6-5 and TRBJ1-2, with 8 bases that match TRBD1. This CDR3 contains 14 residues. Germline V gene lookup returns CDR1 MNHEY and CDR2 SVGAGI. The V and J ends lost 5 bases and 6 bases, in that order; junction bases with no gene match: 8. The CDR3 reads CASSGPGQEDGYTF. For the CDR3, the DNA is TGTGCCAGCAGTGGGCCGGGACAGGAAGATGGCTACACCTTC.

The chain employs TRBV28 and TRBJ2-2, with 11 bases aligning to TRBD2. The germline V gene has CDR1 MDHEN and CDR2 SYDVKM. With V trimmed by 2 bases and J by 5 bases, 1 base remained unmatched. This CDR3 contains 15 residues. The CDR3 nucleotides read TGTGCCAGCAGTTTACTAGCGGGAGGAACCGGGGAGCTGTTTTTT. Translation gives CASSLLAGGTGELFF.